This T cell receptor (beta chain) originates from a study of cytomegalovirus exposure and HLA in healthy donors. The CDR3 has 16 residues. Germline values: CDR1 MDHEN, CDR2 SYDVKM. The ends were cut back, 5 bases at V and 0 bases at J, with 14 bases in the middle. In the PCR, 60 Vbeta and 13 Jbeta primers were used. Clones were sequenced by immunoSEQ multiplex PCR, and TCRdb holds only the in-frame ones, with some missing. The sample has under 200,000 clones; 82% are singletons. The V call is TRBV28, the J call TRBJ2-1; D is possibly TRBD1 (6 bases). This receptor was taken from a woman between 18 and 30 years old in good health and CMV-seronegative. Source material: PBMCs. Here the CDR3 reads CASSEDRPSSYNEQFF. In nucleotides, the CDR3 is TGTGCCAGCAGTGAGGACAGACCGAGCTCCTACAATGAGCAGTTCTTC. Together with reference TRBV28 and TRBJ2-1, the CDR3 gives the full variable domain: DVKVTQSSRYLVKRTGEKVFLECVQDMDHENMFWYRQDPGLGLRLIYFSYDVKMKEKGDIPEGYSVSREKKERFSLILESASTNQTSMYLCASSEDRPSSYNEQFFGPGTRLTVL.